This note documents a single T cell receptor (beta chain) sequence. The target antigen is unknown. The CDR3 extends over 13 amino acids. CDR1 and CDR2 from the germline V gene are LNHDA and SQIVND (reference sequence). Deletions cut 6 bases from V and 0 bases from J, with 7 bases between. The sample belongs to a study of radiotherapy plus CTLA-4 blockade in lung cancer. Study conclusions and caveats: Expansion in blood of tumor-derived TCR clones was seen after radiotherapy plus ipilimumab. Best predicting response, reportedly, were early blood T cell clone dynamics, with interferon-beta.

The table came from immunoSEQ multiplex PCR; TCRdb's copy has only in-frame clones and leaves some out. Of more than 9,500 clones listed, about 80% are singletons. The source material was peripheral blood, sampled from a patient treated with radiotherapy plus ipilimumab. The origin of this receptor is a human donor with non-small cell lung cancer that progressed on radiotherapy plus ipilimumab. The genes are TRBV19 and TRBJ2-3, with no clear D. The CDR3, as DNA: TGTGCCAGTAGAGGGCGGAGCACAGATACGCAGTATTTT. It is translated as CASRGRSTDTQYF.